What follows are 24 T cell receptor beta chains derived from one specimen sequenced in a study of blood T cell repertoires in COVID-19. TCRdb keeps only in-frame clones here, not all; method: immunoSEQ multiplex PCR. The sample shows tens of thousands of clones, 75% to 90% of them seen only once. Sequencing was carried out using peripheral blood. These receptors all stem from a man in his 70s with acute or convalescent COVID-19.

This clone was found a few times. The V gene is TRBV6-5, the J gene TRBJ1-5, with TRBD1 matching 9 bases. The trim removed 8 bases at V and 3 bases at J, leaving 5 bases unmatched. The CDR3 has 14 amino acids. Germline V lookup: CDR1 MNHEY, CDR2 SVGAGI. This CDR3 reads CASGWDRDNQPQHF. Written as DNA, the CDR3 is TGTGCCAGCGGTTGGGACAGGGACAATCAGCCCCAGCATTTT.

The chain recombines TRBV5-6 with TRBJ1-2; tentatively, D is TRBD1 (6 bases). CDR3 length: 17 amino acids. Per germline, CDR1 SGHDT and CDR2 YYEEEE. V dropped 0 bases and J dropped 0 bases, with 15 bases sitting between them. The CDR3 loop reads CASSLEGGANPNYGYTF. The CDR3 bases are TGTGCCAGCAGCTTGGAAGGGGGGGCAAACCCTAACTATGGCTACACCTTC.

This clone was detected only a few times. The chain carries TRBV19 and TRBJ2-7; D is possibly TRBD2 (6 bases). V was pared by 5 bases and J by 3 bases, with 14 bases between. Germline V gives CDR1 LNHDA, CDR2 SQIVND (reference sequence). This CDR3 spans 14 amino acids. This CDR3 reads CASSVTSSDYEQYF. Written as DNA, the CDR3 is TGTGCCAGTAGTGTCACTAGCTCCGACTACGAGCAGTACTTC.

This chain connects TRBV7-2 to TRBJ1-6, with D unresolved. V lost 5 bases and J lost 7, with 21 bases in between. Germline V CDR1 and CDR2: SGHTA, FQGNSA. This CDR3 contains 17 residues. CDR3 loop: CASSLPPGARDNSPLHF. DNA for the CDR3: TGTGCCAGCAGCCTCCCCCCGGGAGCCCGAGACAATTCACCCCTCCACTTT.

The chain couples TRBV9 to TRBJ1-2; tentative D call: TRBD1 (6 bases). CDR1 is SGDLS, CDR2 YYNGEE, per germline. The length of the CDR3 is 13 residues. V was clipped by 7 bases and J by 1 base, with 11 bases between them. CDR3 in amino acids: CASVGQSNYGYTF. For the CDR3, the DNA is TGTGCCAGCGTCGGACAGAGTAACTATGGCTACACCTTC.

This clone was recorded only once. V usage is TRBV19 and J usage is TRBJ1-2, with D unresolved. This CDR3 has 14 residues. Germline loops: CDR1 LNHDA, CDR2 SQIVND (reference sequence). The ends were cut back, 3 bases at V and 8 bases at J, with 16 bases in the middle. The CDR3 region is CASSIPFEGSGYTF. CDR3 nucleotides: TGTGCCAGTAGTATCCCCTTCGAAGGGAGCGGCTACACCTTC.

The chain joins TRBV30 to TRBJ2-5; D possibly corresponds to TRBD2 (6 bases). Germline V lookup: CDR1 GTSNPN, CDR2 SVGIG (reference sequence). This CDR3 is 13 amino acids long. The V gene lost 1 base and the J gene lost 5 bases, with 11 bases spanning the gap. This CDR3 is CAWSGGRGETQYF. In nucleotides, the CDR3 is TGTGCCTGGAGTGGTGGCCGGGGGGAGACCCAGTACTTC. The full variable domain, rest sourced from reference TRBV30 and TRBJ2-5, is SQTIHQWPATLVQPVGSPLSLECTVEGTSNPNLYWYRQAAGRGLQLLFYSVGIGQISSEVPQNLSASRPQDRQFILSSKKLLLSDSGFYLCAWSGGRGETQYFGPGTRLLVL.

The J gene is TRBJ2-2, the V gene TRBV29-1; TRBD1 might be the D (6 bases). The CDR3 spans 14 residues. V dropped 5 bases and J dropped 6 bases, with 16 bases sitting between them. The germline V gene encodes CDR1 SQVTM and CDR2 ANQGSEA. This chain's CDR3 is CSVSRDTFPGELFF. The CDR3 region has the DNA TGCAGCGTTTCCCGGGACACCTTCCCCGGGGAGCTGTTTTTT.

The CDR3 protein is CASSTRQGMDTEAFF. The CDR3 DNA reads TGTGCCAGCAGTACACGACAGGGGATGGACACTGAAGCTTTCTTT. This chain joins TRBV28 and TRBJ1-1; TRBD1 matches at 8 bases. The CDR3 runs 15 residues. Germline V gene lookup returns CDR1 MDHEN and CDR2 SYDVKM. V lost 5 bases and J lost 3; bases outside the gene matches: 8.

In its sample, this clone was seen once. The V gene is TRBV11-2, the J gene TRBJ2-5; 14 bases are shared with TRBD2. V dropped 8 bases and J dropped 7; count of bases not matched to a gene: 6. This CDR3 region has 14 residues. CDR1 is SGHAT and CDR2 is FQNNGV in the germline V gene. The CDR3 coding sequence is TGTGCCAGCGGGACTAGCGGGAGTGGAGTGACCCAGTACTTC. It is translated as CASGTSGSGVTQYF.

In nucleotides, the CDR3 is TGTGCCAGCAGTAAATTTGACAGGCCGGACACTGAAGCTTTCTTT. Amino acids: CASSKFDRPDTEAFF. The chain carries TRBV6-5 and TRBJ1-1; tentative D call: TRBD1 (6 bases). Looked up from germline, CDR1 is MNHEY and CDR2 is SVGAGI. This CDR3 has 15 amino acids. Trimming took 5 bases from V and 3 from J, leaving 16 bases between them.

J is TRBJ2-1 and V is TRBV19; D possibly corresponds to TRBD1 (6 bases). Trimming stripped 9 bases from V and 8 bases from J, with 29 bases between. The CDR3 covers 17 residues. Looked up from germline, CDR1 is LNHDA and CDR2 is SQIVND (reference sequence). The CDR3 loop is CASQTTLRGRLGDEQFF. The CDR3 DNA reads TGTGCCAGCCAGACCACTCTCAGGGGACGGCTAGGCGATGAGCAGTTCTTC.

The CDR3, as DNA: TGTGCCAGCAGCTTAGGGGTAGGGGCTGGGCAGCCCCAGCATTTT. Its protein product is CASSLGVGAGQPQHF. The chain has TRBV7-6 and TRBJ1-5; weak D call: TRBD1 (5 bases). Trimming took off 1 base at V and 7 bases at J, with 14 bases between the two ends. The CDR3 is 15 residues long. Germline V gene lookup returns CDR1 SGHVS and CDR2 FNYEAQ.

V and J are TRBV19 and TRBJ2-3, with 12 bases aligning to TRBD2. The germline V gene has CDR1 LNHDA and CDR2 SQIVND (reference sequence). The CDR3 sequence is 16 residues long. Trimming at V came to 5 bases and at J to 6 bases, leaving 9 bases not matched to a gene. For the CDR3, the DNA is TGTGCCAGTAGTCTTCCGACTAGCGGGAGAGCGGATACGCAGTATTTT. It encodes CASSLPTSGRADTQYF.

This clone was observed many times. This chain links TRBV12-3 or TRBV12-4 with TRBJ2-7; possible D gene TRBD2, 5 bases. The CDR3 extends over 12 amino acids. Trimming removed 1 base at V and 7 bases at J, with 8 bases between. As DNA, the CDR3 is TGTGCCAGCAGTTTAGGTGAGGGAGAGCAGTACTTC. Protein: CASSLGEGEQYF.

This sequence joins TRBV7-2 and TRBJ2-2; 7 nucleotides match TRBD2. The CDR3 is 16 amino acids. CDR1 is SGHTA and CDR2 is FQGNSA in the germline V gene. The ends lost 1 base at V and 4 bases at J; junction bases unmatched: 6. This chain's CDR3 is CASSLGGGRGTGELFF. For the CDR3, the DNA is TGTGCCAGCAGCTTAGGCGGCGGGAGAGGCACCGGGGAGCTGTTTTTT.

The gene calls are TRBV28 and TRBJ2-1, with 10 bases fitting TRBD2. V was clipped by 4 bases and J by 6 bases; unmatched bases: 9. In germline, CDR1 is MDHEN, CDR2 SYDVKM. The CDR3 consists of 16 residues. The CDR3 loop is CASSSSSGSFRNEQFF. The CDR3 DNA reads as TGTGCCAGCAGTTCTTCTAGCGGGAGTTTCCGCAATGAGCAGTTCTTC.

This clone occurred once. V is TRBV5-1 and J is TRBJ1-3, with D possibly being TRBD1 (5 bases). The germline CDR1 and CDR2 sequences are SGHRS and YFSETQ. The CDR3 spans 15 residues. Trimming pared 0 bases from V and 0 bases from J, leaving 7 bases between. The CDR3 spells CASSLEGYSGNTIYF. As DNA, the CDR3 is TGCGCCAGCAGCTTGGAGGGGTACTCTGGAAACACCATATATTTT. Complete variable domain (other parts from reference TRBV5-1 and TRBJ1-3): KAGVTQTPRYLIKTRGQQVTLSCSPISGHRSVSWYQQTPGQGLQFLFEYFSETQRNKGNFPGRFSGRQFSNSRSEMNVSTLELGDSALYLCASSLEGYSGNTIYFGEGSWLTVV.

CDR3 protein: CASSRLGPPRGSPLHF. CDR3 sequence (DNA): TGTGCCAGCTCACGACTAGGGCCGCCGAGAGGTTCACCCCTCCACTTT. The chain uses TRBV18 and TRBJ1-6; D gene ambiguous. CDR3 size: 16 residues. Per germline, CDR1 KGHSH and CDR2 LQKENI. V shed 4 bases and J shed 9 bases, with 19 bases lying between them. Using reference TRBV18 and TRBJ1-6 for the parts outside the CDR3, the full variable domain is NAGVMQNPRHLVRRRGQEARLRCSPMKGHSHVYWYRQLPEEGLKFMVYLQKENIIDESGMPKERFSAEFPKEGPSILRIQQVVRGDSAAYFCASSRLGPPRGSPLHFGNGTRLTVT.

The gene calls are TRBV10-2 and TRBJ1-6; TRBD1 is a possible D gene (6 bases). Germline V gene lookup returns CDR1 WSHSY and CDR2 SAAADI. Trimming took off 1 base at V and 7 bases at J, with 8 bases between the two ends. The CDR3 is 14 amino acids. CDR3 DNA sequence: TGCGCCAGCAGTGAGTATGGGGGCAATTCACCCCTCCACTTT. Residues: CASSEYGGNSPLHF.

This chain uses TRBV10-2 with TRBJ1-2; D unclear. CDR1 is WSHSY, CDR2 SAAADI, per germline. Deletions cut 6 bases from V and 7 bases from J, with 12 bases between. The CDR3 is 12 residues long. The CDR3 bases are TGCGCCAGCAGGAACCAAGGAGGTGGCTACACCTTC. Protein: CASRNQGGGYTF.

This rearrangement joins TRBV6-1 to TRBJ2-2; tentative D call: TRBD2 (6 bases). V was clipped by 3 bases and J by 2 bases, with 13 bases between them. The germline V gene encodes CDR1 MNHNS and CDR2 SASEGT. The CDR3 sequence is 16 residues long. The CDR3 here is CASSERGRRNTGELFF. In DNA form, the CDR3 reads TGTGCCAGCAGTGAGAGAGGGAGGAGAAACACCGGGGAGCTGTTTTTT.

The chain is built from TRBV27 and TRBJ1-1, with D tentatively TRBD1 (6 bases). The V gene's germline CDR1 is MNHEY and CDR2 SMNVEV (reference sequence). Trimming shortened V by 3 bases and J by 4 bases, and 9 bases separated the two germline ends. The CDR3 spans 13 residues. CDR3 residues: CASSLGRGTEAFF. The DNA of the CDR3 is TGTGCCAGCAGTTTGGGCAGGGGCACTGAAGCTTTCTTT.

The chain links TRBV18 to TRBJ2-3; D might be TRBD2 (7 bases). The CDR3 consists of 16 residues. From germline, CDR1 is KGHSH and CDR2 LQKENI. V lost 2 bases, J lost 0 bases, and 12 bases lay in between. CDR3 protein: CASSPDAGASTDTQYF. The CDR3 DNA reads TGTGCCAGCTCACCAGACGCGGGGGCAAGCACAGATACGCAGTATTTT.